This T cell receptor (beta chain) was identified in a study of T-cell reconstitution after alpha-beta-depleted transplantation in children. This clonotype was seen ten or more times. Its target is not known. General observations from the study: Alpha-beta T cells about two months after transplant reportedly derived from several hundred expanded graft clones. Most T-cell counts and diversity one year after the transplant came from T cells that were newly produced. For some patients, TCRbeta diversity was high at day 60 because of recipient T cells and thymic progenitors that survived.

Germline V CDR1 and CDR2: DFQATT, SNEGSKA (reference sequence). This CDR3 has 12 residues. Trimming removed 5 bases from V and 6 bases from J, with 11 bases in between. Preparing the TCRbeta library involved the use of unique molecular identifiers. One entry per CDR3 protein results from TCRdb running MiXCR on the PCR reads. The data show 600,000 to 700,000 distinct CDR3 sequences, with about an eighth seen just once and 0.79% held by the top ten. The specimen was PBMCs, collected before TCRalphabeta/CD19-depleted stem cell transplant. The V and J genes are TRBV20-1 and TRBJ2-1; tentatively, D is TRBD2 (5 bases). The source of this sequence is a girl aged 2-10 years with congenital amegakaryocytic thrombocytopenia, due to receive a stem cell transplant. CDR3 sequence: CSAPDLLNEQFF. The CDR3 DNA is TGCAGTGCTCCGGACTTGCTCAATGAGCAGTTCTTC.